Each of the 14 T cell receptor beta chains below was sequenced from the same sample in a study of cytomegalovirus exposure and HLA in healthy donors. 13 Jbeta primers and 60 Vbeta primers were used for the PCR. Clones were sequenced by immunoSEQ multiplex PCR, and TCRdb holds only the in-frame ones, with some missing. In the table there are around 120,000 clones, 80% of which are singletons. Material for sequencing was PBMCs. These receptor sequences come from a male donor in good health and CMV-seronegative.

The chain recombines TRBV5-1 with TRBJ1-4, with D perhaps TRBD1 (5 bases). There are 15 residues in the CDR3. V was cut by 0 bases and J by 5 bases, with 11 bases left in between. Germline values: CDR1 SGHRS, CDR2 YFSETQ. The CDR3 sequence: CASSLAEAGNEKLFF. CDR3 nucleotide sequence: TGCGCCAGCAGCTTGGCCGAGGCAGGGAATGAAAAACTGTTTTTT.

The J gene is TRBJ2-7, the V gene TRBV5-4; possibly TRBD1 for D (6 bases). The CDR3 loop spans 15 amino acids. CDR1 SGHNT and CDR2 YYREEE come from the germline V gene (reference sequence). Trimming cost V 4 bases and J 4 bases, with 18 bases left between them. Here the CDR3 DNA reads TGTGCCAGCAGCCTAACAGGGATGGCGCATTACGAGCAGTACTTC. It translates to CASSLTGMAHYEQYF.

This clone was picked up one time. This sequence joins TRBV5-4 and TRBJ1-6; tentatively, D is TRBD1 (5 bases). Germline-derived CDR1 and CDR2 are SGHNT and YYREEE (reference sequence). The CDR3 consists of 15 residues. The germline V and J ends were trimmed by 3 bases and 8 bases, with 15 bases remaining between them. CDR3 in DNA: TGTGCCAGCAGCTCCCGGGGGACCGCTGATTCACCCCTCCACTTT. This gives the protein CASSSRGTADSPLHF. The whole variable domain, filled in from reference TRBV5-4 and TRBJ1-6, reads ETGVTQSPTHLIKTRGQQVTLRCSSQSGHNTVSWYQQALGQGPQFIFQYYREEENGRGNFPPRFSGLQFPNYSSELNVNALELDDSALYLCASSSRGTADSPLHFGNGTRLTVT.

CDR3 in DNA: TGTGCCAGCAGCTTATCCCTGTTGACAGGGGTCGTTGGAGAGACCCAGTACTTC. This codes for CASSLSLLTGVVGETQYF. V gene TRBV7-9 combines with J gene TRBJ2-5; TRBD1 aligns across 8 bases. The CDR3 spans 18 residues. The germline CDR1 and CDR2 sequences are SEHNR and FQNEAQ (reference sequence). The V gene end was trimmed by 2 bases and the J gene end by 4 bases; junction bases not matched to a gene: 15. Drawing the rest from reference TRBV7-9 and TRBJ2-5, the complete variable domain is DTGVSQNPRHKITKRGQNVTFRCDPISEHNRLYWYRQTLGQGPEFLTYFQNEAQLEKSRLLSDRFSAERPKGSFSTLEIQRTEQGDSAMYLCASSLSLLTGVVGETQYFGPGTRLLVL.

This chain's CDR3 is CASSPPRGGADTQYF. CDR3 nucleotide sequence: TGTGCCAGCAGCCCCCCCCGCGGGGGTGCGGATACGCAGTATTTT. V is TRBV11-2 and J is TRBJ2-3; 7 bases agree with TRBD2. V was clipped by 5 bases and J by 6 bases; unmatched bases: 11. Germline CDR1 SGHAT, CDR2 FQNNGV. This CDR3 spans 15 amino acids.

CDR3 DNA: TGTGCCAGCAGCCGACGGACTAGCGGGGCTAGCACAGATACGCAGTATTTT. It encodes CASSRRTSGASTDTQYF. The chain combines TRBV7-8 with TRBJ2-3; 12 nucleotides line up with TRBD2. Germline trimming cut 5 bases from V and 0 bases from J; bases unmatched to any gene: 6. Germline CDR1 SGHVS, CDR2 FQNEAQ. The CDR3 sequence is 17 residues long.

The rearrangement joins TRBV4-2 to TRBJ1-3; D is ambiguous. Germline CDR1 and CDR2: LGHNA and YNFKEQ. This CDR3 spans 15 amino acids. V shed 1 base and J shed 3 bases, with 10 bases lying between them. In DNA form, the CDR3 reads TGTGCCAGCAGCCAAGGTCGCCAGATTGGAAACACCATATATTTT. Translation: CASSQGRQIGNTIYF.

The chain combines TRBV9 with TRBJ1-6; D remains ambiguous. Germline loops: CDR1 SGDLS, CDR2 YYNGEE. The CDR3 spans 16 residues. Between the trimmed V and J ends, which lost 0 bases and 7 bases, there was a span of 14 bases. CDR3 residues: CASSVAPTGINSPLHF. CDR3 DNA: TGTGCCAGCAGCGTAGCCCCCACCGGGATCAATTCACCCCTCCACTTT.

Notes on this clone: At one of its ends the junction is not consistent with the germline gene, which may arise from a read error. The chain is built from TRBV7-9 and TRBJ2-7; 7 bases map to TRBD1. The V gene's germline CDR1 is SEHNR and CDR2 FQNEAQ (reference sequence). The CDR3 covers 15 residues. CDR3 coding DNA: TGTTCCAGCAGCTTCCCTGAGGGGGCTCTCCTCGAGCAGTACTTC. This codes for CSSSFPEGALLEQYF.

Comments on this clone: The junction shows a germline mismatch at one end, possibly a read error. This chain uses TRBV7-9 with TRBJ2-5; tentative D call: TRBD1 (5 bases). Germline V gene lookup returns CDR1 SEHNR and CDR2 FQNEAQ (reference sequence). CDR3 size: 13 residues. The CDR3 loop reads CSSSSTVAETQYF. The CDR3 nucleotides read TGTTCCAGCAGCTCGACAGTCGCAGAGACCCAGTACTTC.

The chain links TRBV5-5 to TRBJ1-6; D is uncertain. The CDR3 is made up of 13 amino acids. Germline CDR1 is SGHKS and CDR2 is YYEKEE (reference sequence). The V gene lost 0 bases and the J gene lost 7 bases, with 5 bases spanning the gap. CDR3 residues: CASSLEQNSPLHF. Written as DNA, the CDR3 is TGTGCCAGCAGCTTGGAACAGAATTCACCCCTCCACTTT.

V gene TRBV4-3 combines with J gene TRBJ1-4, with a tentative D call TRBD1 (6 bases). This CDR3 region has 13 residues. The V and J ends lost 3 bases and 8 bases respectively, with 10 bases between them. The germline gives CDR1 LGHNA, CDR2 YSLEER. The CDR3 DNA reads TGCGCCAGCAGCCAGGGGGCAGGAGAAAAACTGTTTTTT. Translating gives CASSQGAGEKLFF.

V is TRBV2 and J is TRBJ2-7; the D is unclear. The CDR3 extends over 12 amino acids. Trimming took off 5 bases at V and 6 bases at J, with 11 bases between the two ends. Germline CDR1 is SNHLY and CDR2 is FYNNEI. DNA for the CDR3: TGTGCCAGCAGTCGGAGAATAGCCGAGCAGTACTTC. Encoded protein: CASSRRIAEQYF.

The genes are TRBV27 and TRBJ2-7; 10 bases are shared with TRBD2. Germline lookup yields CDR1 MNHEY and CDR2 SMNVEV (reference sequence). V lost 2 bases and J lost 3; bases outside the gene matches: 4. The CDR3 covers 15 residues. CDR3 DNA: TGTGCCAGCAGTTTAAGCGGGAGGGCCATCTACGAGCAGTACTTC. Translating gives CASSLSGRAIYEQYF.